The 3 T cell receptor beta chains in this list originate from one sample, sequenced in a study of Graves' ophthalmopathy and Graves' hyperthyroidism listed by TCRdb under 2018. Sequencing took place on an Illumina HiSeq 2000. For repertoire sequencing, TCR beta CDR3 regions were amplified from RNA transcripts. The first round was an RT-PCR using HTBI primers with the Qiagen OneStep RT-PCR kit, and this first round was followed by a second-round multiplex PCR, then size selection and purification. TCRdb cleaned the public reads at Q25 with fastp, built clones with MiXCR and kept in-frame beta chains. Entries are consolidated by CDR3 protein sequence, retaining the most common genes and DNA. A total of over a million distinct CDR3 sequences appear in this sample, roughly two fifths of them only once. The ten largest clones add up to around 10% of the sample. The source material was peripheral blood or thyroid tissue (not recorded which). These TCRs come from an adult man with Graves' hyperthyroidism.

The CDR3 sequence is CASSRTLTF. The CDR3 bases are TGTGCCAGCAGCCGCACCCTGACTTTC. The chain has TRBV7-2 and TRBJ2-6; D not certain. This CDR3 region has 9 residues. Germline loops: CDR1 SGHTA, CDR2 FQGNSA. The V end lost 5 bases, the J end lost 15 bases, and 5 bases lay between the germline ends.

This clonotype was detected once. This rearrangement joins TRBV6-1 to TRBJ2-7; 9 bases are a match to TRBD1. Germline CDR1 reads MNHNS; CDR2 reads SASEGT. The CDR3 totals 15 residues. Trimming cost V 6 bases and J 4 bases; bases outside gene matches: 10. In DNA form, the CDR3 reads TGTGCCAGCAGCCGCCTCGGGACAGGGTTTTACGAGCAGTACTTC. This codes for CASSRLGTGFYEQYF.

This clonotype was seen ten or more times. J is TRBJ1-5 and V is TRBV29-1, with 9 bases that match TRBD1. J was trimmed by 4 bases and V by 7 bases; bases with no gene match: 5. The CDR3 totals 13 residues. Germline V CDR1 and CDR2: SQVTM, ANQGSEA. CDR3 DNA sequence: TGCAGCGCTATGACAGGGGGAAATCAGCCCCAGCATTTT. This sequence encodes CSAMTGGNQPQHF.